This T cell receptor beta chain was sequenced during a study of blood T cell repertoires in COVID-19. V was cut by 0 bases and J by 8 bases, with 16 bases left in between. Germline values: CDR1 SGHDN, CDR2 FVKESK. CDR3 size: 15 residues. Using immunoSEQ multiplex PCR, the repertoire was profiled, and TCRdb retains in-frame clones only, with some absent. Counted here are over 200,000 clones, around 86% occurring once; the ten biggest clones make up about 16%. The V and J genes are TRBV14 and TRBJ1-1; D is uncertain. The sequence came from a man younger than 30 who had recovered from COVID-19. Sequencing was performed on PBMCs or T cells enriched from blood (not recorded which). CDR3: CASSQDPRFGTEAFF. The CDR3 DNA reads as TGTGCCAGCAGCCAAGACCCCCGGTTTGGTACCGAAGCTTTCTTT.